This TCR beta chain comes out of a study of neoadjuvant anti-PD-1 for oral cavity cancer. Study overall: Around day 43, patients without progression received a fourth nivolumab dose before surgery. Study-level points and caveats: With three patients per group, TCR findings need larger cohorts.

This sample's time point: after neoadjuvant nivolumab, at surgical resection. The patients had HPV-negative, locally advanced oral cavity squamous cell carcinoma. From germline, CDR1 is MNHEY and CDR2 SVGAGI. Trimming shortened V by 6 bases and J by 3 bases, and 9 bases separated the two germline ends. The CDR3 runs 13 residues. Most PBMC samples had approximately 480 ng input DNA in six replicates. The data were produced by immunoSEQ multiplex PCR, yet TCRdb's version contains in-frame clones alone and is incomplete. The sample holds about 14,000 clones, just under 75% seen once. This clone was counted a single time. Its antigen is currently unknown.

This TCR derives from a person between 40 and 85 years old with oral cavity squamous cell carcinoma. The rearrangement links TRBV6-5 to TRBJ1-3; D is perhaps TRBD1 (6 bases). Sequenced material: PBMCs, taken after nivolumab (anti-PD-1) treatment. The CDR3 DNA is TGTGCCAGCAGAGGGGGTGGTGGAAACACCATATATTTT. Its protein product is CASRGGGGNTIYF.